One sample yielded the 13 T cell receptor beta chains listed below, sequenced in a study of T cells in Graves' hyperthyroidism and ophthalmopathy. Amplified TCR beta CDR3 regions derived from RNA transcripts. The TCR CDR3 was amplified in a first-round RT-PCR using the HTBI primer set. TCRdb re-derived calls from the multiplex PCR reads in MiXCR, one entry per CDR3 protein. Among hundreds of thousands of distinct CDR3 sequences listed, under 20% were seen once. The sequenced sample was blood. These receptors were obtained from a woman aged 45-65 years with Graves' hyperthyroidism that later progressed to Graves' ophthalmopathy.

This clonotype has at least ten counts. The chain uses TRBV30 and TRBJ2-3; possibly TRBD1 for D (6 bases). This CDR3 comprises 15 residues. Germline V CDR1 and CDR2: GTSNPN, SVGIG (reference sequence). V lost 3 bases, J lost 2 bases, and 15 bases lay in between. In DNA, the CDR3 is TGTGCCTGGAGGCCAGGGGTCCTACTCACAGATACGCAGTATTTT. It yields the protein CAWRPGVLLTDTQYF.

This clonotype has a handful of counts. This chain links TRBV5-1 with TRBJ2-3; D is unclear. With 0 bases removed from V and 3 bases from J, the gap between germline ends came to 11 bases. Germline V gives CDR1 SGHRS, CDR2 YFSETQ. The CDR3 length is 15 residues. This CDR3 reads CASSLEGRITDTQYF. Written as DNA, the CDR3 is TGCGCCAGCAGCTTGGAGGGCCGAATTACAGATACGCAGTATTTT.

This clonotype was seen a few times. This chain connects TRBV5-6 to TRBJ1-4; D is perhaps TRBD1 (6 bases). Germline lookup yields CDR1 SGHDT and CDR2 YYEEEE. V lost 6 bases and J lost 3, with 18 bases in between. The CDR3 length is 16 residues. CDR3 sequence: CASINWGAVANEKLFF. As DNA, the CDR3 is TGTGCCAGCATCAACTGGGGGGCAGTTGCTAATGAAAAACTGTTTTTT. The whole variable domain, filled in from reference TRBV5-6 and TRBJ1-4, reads DAGVTQSPTHLIKTRGQQVTLRCSPKSGHDTVSWYQQALGQGPQFIFQYYEEEERQRGNFPDRFSGHQFPNYSSELNVNALLLGDSALYLCASINWGAVANEKLFFGSGTQLSVL.

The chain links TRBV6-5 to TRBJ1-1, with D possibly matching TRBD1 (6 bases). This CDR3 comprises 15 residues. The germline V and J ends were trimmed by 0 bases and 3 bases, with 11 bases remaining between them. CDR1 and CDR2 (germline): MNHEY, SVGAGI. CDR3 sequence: CASSYSSGGDTEAFF. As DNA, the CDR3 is TGTGCCAGCAGTTACTCCTCTGGGGGCGACACTGAAGCTTTCTTT.

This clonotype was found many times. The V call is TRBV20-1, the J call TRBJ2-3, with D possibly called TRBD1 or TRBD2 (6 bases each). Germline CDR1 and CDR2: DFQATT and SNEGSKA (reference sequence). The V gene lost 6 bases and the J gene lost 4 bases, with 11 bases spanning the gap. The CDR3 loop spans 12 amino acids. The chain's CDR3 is CSAEGGADTQYF. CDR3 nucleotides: TGCAGTGCCGAGGGGGGCGCAGATACGCAGTATTTT.

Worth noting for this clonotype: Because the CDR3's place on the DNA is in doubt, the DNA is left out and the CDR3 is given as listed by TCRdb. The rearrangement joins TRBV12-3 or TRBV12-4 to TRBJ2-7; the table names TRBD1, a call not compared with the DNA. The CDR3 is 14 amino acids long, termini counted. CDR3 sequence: CASSFGAGYYEQYF.

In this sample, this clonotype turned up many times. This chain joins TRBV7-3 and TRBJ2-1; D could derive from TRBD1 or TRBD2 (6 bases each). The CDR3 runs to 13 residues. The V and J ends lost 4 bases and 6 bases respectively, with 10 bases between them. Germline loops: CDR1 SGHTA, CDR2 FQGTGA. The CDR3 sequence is CASSSTGANEQFF. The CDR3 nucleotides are TGTGCCAGCAGCTCCACGGGGGCCAATGAGCAGTTCTTC.

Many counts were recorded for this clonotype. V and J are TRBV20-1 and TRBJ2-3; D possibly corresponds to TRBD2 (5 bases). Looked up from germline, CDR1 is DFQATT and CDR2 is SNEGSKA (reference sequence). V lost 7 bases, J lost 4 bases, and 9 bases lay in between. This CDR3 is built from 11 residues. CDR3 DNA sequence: TGCAGTGGCCCGCGGGCAGATACGCAGTATTTT. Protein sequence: CSGPRADTQYF.

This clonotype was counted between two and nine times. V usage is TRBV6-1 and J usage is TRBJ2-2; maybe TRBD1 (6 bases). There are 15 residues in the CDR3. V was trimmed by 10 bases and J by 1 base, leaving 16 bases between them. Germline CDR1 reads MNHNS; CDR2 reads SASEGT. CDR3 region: CATTLIQGNTGELFF. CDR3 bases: TGTGCCACCACCCTAATACAGGGGAACACCGGGGAGCTGTTTTTT.

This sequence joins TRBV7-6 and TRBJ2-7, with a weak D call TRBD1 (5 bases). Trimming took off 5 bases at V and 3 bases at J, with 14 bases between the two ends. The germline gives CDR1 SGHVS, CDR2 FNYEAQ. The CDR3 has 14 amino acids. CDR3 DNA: TGTGCCAGCAGCCCGACAGATACGTACTACGAGCAGTACTTC. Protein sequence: CASSPTDTYYEQYF.

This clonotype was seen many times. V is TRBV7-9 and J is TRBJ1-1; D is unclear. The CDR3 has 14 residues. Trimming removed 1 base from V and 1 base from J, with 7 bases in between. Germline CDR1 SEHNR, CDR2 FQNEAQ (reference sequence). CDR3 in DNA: TGTGCCAGCAGCTTAGTGGAGGGGAACACTGAAGCTTTCTTT. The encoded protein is CASSLVEGNTEAFF.

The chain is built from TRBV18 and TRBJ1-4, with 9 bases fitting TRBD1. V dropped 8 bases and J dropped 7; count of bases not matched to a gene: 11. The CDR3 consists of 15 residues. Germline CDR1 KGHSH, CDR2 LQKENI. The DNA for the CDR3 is TGTGCCAGCACTAGGCCGGGACAGGGAGGTGAAAAACTGTTTTTT. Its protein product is CASTRPGQGGEKLFF.

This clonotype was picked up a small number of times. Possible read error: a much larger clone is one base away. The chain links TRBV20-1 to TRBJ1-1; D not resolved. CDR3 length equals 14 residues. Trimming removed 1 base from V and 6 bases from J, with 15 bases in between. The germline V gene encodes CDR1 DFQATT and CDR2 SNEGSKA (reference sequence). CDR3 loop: CSARAPPPRAEAFF. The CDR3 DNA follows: TGCAGTGCTAGAGCCCCTCCCCCGAGGGCTGAAGCTTTCTTT.